One T cell receptor beta chain is described in this entry. Its antigen is not identified. From the RT-PCR reads, TCRdb called clonotypes with MiXCR, one entry per CDR3 protein. The sample shows a few thousand distinct CDR3 sequences, roughly 84% of them seen only once. The CDR3 contains 15 residues. Trimming removed 5 bases at V and 8 bases at J, with 16 bases between. Germline V gene sequence: CDR1 WNHNN, CDR2 SYGVQD (reference sequence). This record comes from a study of yellow fever vaccine responses in identical twins. Whole-study findings and limits: Twins' vaccine T cell response reportedly gave the appearance of partial convergence and partial personalization.

V and J are TRBV10-1 and TRBJ1-6; D is possibly TRBD1 (6 bases). The source of this sequence is a young woman who received the yellow fever vaccine. The sample consisted of T cells from blood (PBMCs), unsorted or a sorted subset (not recorded which), taken before or after yellow fever vaccination (not recorded which). The CDR3 sequence is CASSRTRGMDSPLHF. CDR3 coding DNA: TGCGCCAGCAGTCGTACCAGGGGAATGGATTCACCCCTCCACTTT.